This T cell receptor beta chain was retrieved from a study of blood T cells in healthy people across ages. Roughly 10 milliliters of peripheral blood were drawn from each donor into EDTA-treated tubes. Details on this clonotype: Its specificity is not known.

The CDR3 runs 15 residues. With 6 bases removed from V and 0 bases from J, the gap between germline ends came to 14 bases. CDR1 is SQVTM, CDR2 ANQGSEA, per germline. Study results and caveats: Strong correlation was found linking TCR beta diversity to naive T cell percentage. The recorded TCR beta diversity per million T cells decreased in a roughly linear manner with age. Lack of knowledge of donor CMV status possibly confounded expanded clonotype changes.

The second PCR ran roughly 6 to 11 cycles with a sample-barcoded 5' primer and J-beta primers. TCRdb passed the 5' RACE reads through MiXCR, listing each CDR3 protein once. The sample has around 870,000 distinct CDR3 sequences, less than 35% seen once. The source is an elderly woman in good health. What was sequenced was blood. The chain couples TRBV29-1 to TRBJ1-4; perhaps TRBD1 as D (5 bases). CDR3 nucleotides: TGCAGCGTCCGCCTACAGGCCTCAACTAATGAAAAACTGTTTTTT. This translates into CSVRLQASTNEKLFF.